This passage covers 2 T cell receptor beta chains from one sample sequenced in a study of Graves' ophthalmopathy and Graves' hyperthyroidism. For repertoire sequencing, the TCR beta CDR3 regions were amplified from RNA transcripts. Second-round multiplex PCR came after a first-round RT-PCR that employed HTBI primers. MiXCR, run by TCRdb on the multiplex PCR reads, gives a single entry per CDR3 protein. The sample lists about 1.1 million distinct CDR3 sequences, roughly 35% occurring once. The sequenced sample consisted of peripheral blood or thyroid tissue (not recorded which). The receptors derive from an adult man with Graves' hyperthyroidism.

This clonotype showed up just a few times. V gene TRBV10-3 combines with J gene TRBJ2-7; D is perhaps TRBD2 (5 bases). This CDR3 contains 15 residues. V dropped 10 bases and J dropped 2 bases, with 21 bases sitting between them. Germline lookup yields CDR1 ENHRY and CDR2 SYGVKD. DNA of the CDR3: TGTGCCAGCTCCGCGTGGGCTAGCCAAACCTACGAGCAGTACTTC. Amino acids: CASSAWASQTYEQYF.

This clonotype was picked up many times. V is TRBV7-8 and J is TRBJ1-5, with 7 nucleotides matching TRBD1. Looked up from germline, CDR1 is SGHVS and CDR2 is FQNEAQ. The CDR3 length is 14 residues. V was clipped by 6 bases and J by 8 bases; unmatched bases: 10. The CDR3 coding sequence is TGTGCCAGCAGGGGGGAACAGGGGACGGAGCCCCAGCATTTT. Translated: CASRGEQGTEPQHF.